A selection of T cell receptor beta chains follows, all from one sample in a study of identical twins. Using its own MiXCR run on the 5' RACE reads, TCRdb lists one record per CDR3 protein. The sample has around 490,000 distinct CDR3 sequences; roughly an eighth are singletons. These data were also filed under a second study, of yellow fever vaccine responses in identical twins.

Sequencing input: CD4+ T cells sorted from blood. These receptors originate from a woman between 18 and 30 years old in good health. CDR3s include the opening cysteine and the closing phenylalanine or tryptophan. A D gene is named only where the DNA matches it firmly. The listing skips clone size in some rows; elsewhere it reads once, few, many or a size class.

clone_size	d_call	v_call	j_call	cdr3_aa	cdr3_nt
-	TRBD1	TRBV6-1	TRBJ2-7	CASSEAQGQGSYEQYF	TGTGCCAGCAGTGAAGCTCAGGGACAGGGTTCCTACGAGCAGTACTTC
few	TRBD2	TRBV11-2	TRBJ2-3	CASSLAGLAGGTDTQYF	TGTGCCAGCAGCTTAGCCGGACTAGCGGGGGGCACAGATACGCAGTATTTT
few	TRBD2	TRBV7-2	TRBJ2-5	CASILLGGAGRETQYF	TGTGCCAGCATTCTACTGGGGGGAGCGGGAAGGGAGACCCAGTACTTC
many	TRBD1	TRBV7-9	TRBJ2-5	CASSPPGQALGTQYF	TGTGCCAGCAGCCCCCCGGGACAGGCCTTAGGAACCCAGTACTTC
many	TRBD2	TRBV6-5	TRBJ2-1	CASSYSRLASYNEQFF	TGTGCCAGCAGTTACTCGAGACTAGCGTCCTACAATGAGCAGTTCTTC
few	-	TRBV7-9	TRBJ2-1	CASSLAGAGEQFF	TGTGCCAGCAGCTTAGCGGGGGCAGGGGAGCAGTTCTTC
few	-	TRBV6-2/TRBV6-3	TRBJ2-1	CASSYSRVANEQFF	TGTGCCAGCAGTTACTCGAGAGTTGCGAATGAGCAGTTCTTC
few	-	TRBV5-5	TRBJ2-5	CASSQNIETQYF	TGTGCCAGCAGCCAAAACATCGAGACCCAGTACTTC
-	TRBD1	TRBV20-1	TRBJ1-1	CSARPSQGAGTEAFF	TGCAGTGCTAGACCATCCCAGGGGGCTGGCACTGAAGCTTTCTTT
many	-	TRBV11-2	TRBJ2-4	CASSFQPPIQYF	TGTGCCAGCAGTTTTCAACCCCCCATTCAGTACTTC
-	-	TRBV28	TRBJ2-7	CASCVVGYEQYF	TGTGCCAGCTGTGTGGTCGGCTACGAGCAGTACTTC
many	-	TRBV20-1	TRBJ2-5	CSAHRGTQETQYF	TGCAGTGCCCACCGGGGTACACAAGAGACCCAGTACTTC
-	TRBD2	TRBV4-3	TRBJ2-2	CASSFRVAGPNTGELFF	TGCGCCAGCAGCTTTCGGGTAGCGGGGCCGAACACCGGGGAGCTGTTTTTT
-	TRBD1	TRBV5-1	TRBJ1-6	CASSLSTGDNSPLHF	TGCGCCAGCAGCTTATCAACAGGGGATAATTCACCCCTCCACTTT
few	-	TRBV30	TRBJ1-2	CAWTSQGKNYGYTF	TGTGCCTGGACGAGTCAGGGGAAAAACTATGGCTACACCTTC
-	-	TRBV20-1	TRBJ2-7	CSATIGGGHSYEQYF	TGCAGTGCCACAATCGGCGGGGGCCACTCCTACGAGCAGTACTTC
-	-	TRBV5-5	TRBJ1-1	CASTRKQTTVAEDTEAFF	TGTGCCAGCACCAGAAAACAAACGACAGTGGCTGAGGACACTGAAGCTTTCTTT